This TCR beta chain was captured by sequencing in a study of human T cells and chemical hapten exposure. Background on the study: Small pooled library volume differences chiefly drove per-sample TCR yield variation.

Researchers extracted total RNA from unfractionated whole blood. The table lists this clonotype with many counts. One entry per CDR3 protein, called by TCRdb with MiXCR from the 5' RACE reads. The sample has about 140,000 distinct CDR3 sequences, about 4.3% seen once. This sequence originates from a female donor in good health.

The CDR3 bases are TGTGCCAGCGGCGTAATCCTGTCGACCTCTGGGGCCAACGTCCTGACTTTC. Encoded protein: CASGVILSTSGANVLTF. J is TRBJ2-6 and V is TRBV12-3 or TRBV12-4, with D unresolved. V dropped 8 bases and J dropped 0 bases, with 17 bases sitting between them. The CDR3 length is 17 residues.